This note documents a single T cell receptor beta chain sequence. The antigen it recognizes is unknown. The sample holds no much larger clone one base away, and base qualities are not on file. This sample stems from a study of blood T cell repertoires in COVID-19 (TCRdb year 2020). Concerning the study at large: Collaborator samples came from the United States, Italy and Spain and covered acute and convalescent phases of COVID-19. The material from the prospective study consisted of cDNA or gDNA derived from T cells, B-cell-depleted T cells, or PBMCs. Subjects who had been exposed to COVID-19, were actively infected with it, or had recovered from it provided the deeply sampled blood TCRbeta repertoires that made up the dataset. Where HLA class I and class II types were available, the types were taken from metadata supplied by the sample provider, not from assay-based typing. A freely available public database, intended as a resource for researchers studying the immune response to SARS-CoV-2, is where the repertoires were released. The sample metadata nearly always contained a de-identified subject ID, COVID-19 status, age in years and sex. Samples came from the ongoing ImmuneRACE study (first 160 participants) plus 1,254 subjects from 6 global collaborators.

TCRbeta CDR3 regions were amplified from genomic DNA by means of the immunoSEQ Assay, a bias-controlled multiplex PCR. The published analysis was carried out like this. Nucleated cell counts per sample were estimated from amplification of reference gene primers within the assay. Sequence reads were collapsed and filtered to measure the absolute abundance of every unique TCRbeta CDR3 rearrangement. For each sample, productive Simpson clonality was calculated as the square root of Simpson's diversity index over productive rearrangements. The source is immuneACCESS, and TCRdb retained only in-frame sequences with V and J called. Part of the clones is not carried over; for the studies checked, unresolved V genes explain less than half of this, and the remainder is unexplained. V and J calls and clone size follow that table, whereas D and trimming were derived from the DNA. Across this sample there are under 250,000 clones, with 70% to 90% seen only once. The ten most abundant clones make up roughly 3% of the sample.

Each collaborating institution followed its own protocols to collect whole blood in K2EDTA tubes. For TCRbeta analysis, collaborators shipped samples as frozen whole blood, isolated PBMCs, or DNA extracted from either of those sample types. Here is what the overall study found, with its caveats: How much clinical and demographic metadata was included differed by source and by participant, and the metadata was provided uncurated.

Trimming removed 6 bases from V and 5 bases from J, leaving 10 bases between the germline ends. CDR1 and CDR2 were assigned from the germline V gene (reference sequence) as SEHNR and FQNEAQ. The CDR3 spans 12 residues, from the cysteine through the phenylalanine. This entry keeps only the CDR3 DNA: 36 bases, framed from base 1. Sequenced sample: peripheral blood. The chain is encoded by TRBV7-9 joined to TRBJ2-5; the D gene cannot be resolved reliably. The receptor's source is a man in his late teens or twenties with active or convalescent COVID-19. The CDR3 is CASSTASETQYF. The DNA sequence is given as TGTGCCAGCAGTACAGCCTCGGAGACCCAGTACTTC.